This T cell receptor (beta chain) was captured in a study of blood T cell repertoires in COVID-19. The wider study: COVID-19 samples collected from the United States, Italy and Spain covered acute and convalescent phases. PBMCs, B-cell-depleted T cells, or T cells were the source of the cDNA or gDNA that made up the material.

The CDR3 loop spans 14 amino acids. Germline V gene sequence: CDR1 SGDLS, CDR2 YYNGEE. V dropped 7 bases and J dropped 8 bases, with 20 bases sitting between them. Enrolment of Seattle patients took place during active infection, and they were followed longitudinally. Per the authors' pipeline: The authors estimated nucleated cell counts from reference gene primer amplification. Sequencing used immunoSEQ multiplex PCR; TCRdb keeps in-frame clones, though not all of them. V and J calls and clone size follow that table, whereas D and trimming were derived from the DNA. The sample includes some 110,000 clones, about 93% seen only once; the top ten take 2.1%.

The clonotype originates from a man in his fifties or sixties with COVID-19, enrolled during active disease. The source material was peripheral blood. The rearrangement joins TRBV9 to TRBJ2-3, with D possibly TRBD2 on 5 matching bases. CDR3 DNA sequence: TGTGCCAGCGGGTCCGAAAGACCGGAGGCTACGCAGTATTTT. It specifies CASGSERPEATQYF.